This TCR beta chain was obtained from a study of blood T cell repertoires in COVID-19. Overall study context: From T cells, B-cell-depleted T cells, or PBMCs came the material, which was cDNA or gDNA.

Sequencing was performed with immunoSEQ multiplex PCR; in TCRdb, only in-frame clones are kept and a portion is missing. The data hold roughly 60,000 clones, with roughly 77% observed a single time. From germline, CDR1 is SGHRS and CDR2 YFSETQ. CDR3 length: 16 amino acids. The J segment lost 1 base and the V segment lost 2 bases, leaving 5 bases of the junction unmatched. This clone was recorded a few times. This TCR derives from a man older than 75 with acute or convalescent COVID-19. The sequencing sample was made of peripheral blood. The V gene is TRBV5-1, the J gene TRBJ2-2; 7 bases are a match to TRBD1. The CDR3 protein is CASSLETGLNTGELFF. CDR3 DNA sequence: TGCGCCAGCAGCTTAGAGACAGGGTTGAACACCGGGGAGCTGTTTTTT.